This is a list of T cell receptor beta chains from one sample in a study of cytomegalovirus exposure and HLA in healthy donors. Clones were sequenced by immunoSEQ multiplex PCR, and TCRdb holds only the in-frame ones, with some missing. Among tens of thousands of clones listed, around four fifths were seen once. The sample consisted of PBMCs. Source of these receptors: a man aged 30 to 39 in good health and CMV-seronegative. Both conserved end residues are part of each CDR3. Each record gives: J gene, D gene, clone size, V gene, CDR3 DNA, CDR3 protein. D genes are given only for firm matches. Expanded clones are given a class, and other clones once, few, many or no size at all.

j_call: TRBJ2-2
d_call: NA
clone_size: NA
v_call: TRBV27
cdr3_nt: TGTGCCAGCAGTGTCCGGGGGGCGGACACCGGGGAGCTGTTTTTT
cdr3_aa: CASSVRGADTGELFF

j_call: TRBJ2-3
d_call: TRBD2
clone_size: NA
v_call: TRBV9
cdr3_nt: TGTGCCAGCAGCGAGTCCGGACTAGGGTCAGATACGCAGTATTTT
cdr3_aa: CASSESGLGSDTQYF

j_call: TRBJ1-2
d_call: TRBD1
clone_size: NA
v_call: TRBV6-5
cdr3_nt: TGTGCCAGCAGTCGACAGGGAAGTTCGGGTGGCTACACCTTC
cdr3_aa: CASSRQGSSGGYTF

j_call: TRBJ2-5
d_call: NA
clone_size: once
v_call: TRBV7-9
cdr3_nt: TGTGCCAGCAGCCCAGGGACTTCCCAAGAGACCCAGTACTTC
cdr3_aa: CASSPGTSQETQYF

j_call: TRBJ1-2
d_call: TRBD1
clone_size: NA
v_call: TRBV16
cdr3_nt: TGTGCCAGCAGCCCTAAAGCCCACAGGGGAGGAGGCTACACCTTC
cdr3_aa: CASSPKAHRGGGYTF

j_call: TRBJ2-1
d_call: NA
clone_size: NA
v_call: TRBV9
cdr3_nt: TGTGCCAGCAGCGCAGTAGGGGGATACAATGAGCAGTTCTTC
cdr3_aa: CASSAVGGYNEQFF

j_call: TRBJ2-1
d_call: TRBD2
clone_size: NA
v_call: TRBV15
cdr3_nt: TGTGCCACCAGCTCTCGCTCGCGAGGGACTAGCGGGGTCAATGAGCAGTTCTTC
cdr3_aa: CATSSRSRGTSGVNEQFF

j_call: TRBJ2-5
d_call: NA
clone_size: once
v_call: TRBV5-1
cdr3_nt: TGCGCCAGCAGCCCTATCGCGTCCCCACAAGAGACCCAGTACTTC
cdr3_aa: CASSPIASPQETQYF

j_call: TRBJ2-2
d_call: TRBD1
clone_size: NA
v_call: TRBV30
cdr3_nt: TGTGCCTGGAACCCTTACAGGGGTAGGTGGGACACCGGGGAGCTGTTTTTT
cdr3_aa: CAWNPYRGRWDTGELFF

j_call: TRBJ1-2
d_call: NA
clone_size: few
v_call: TRBV2
cdr3_nt: TGTGCCAGCAGAGACAATGAAGGAGGTCCTGCCTATGGCTACACCTTC
cdr3_aa: CASRDNEGGPAYGYTF

j_call: TRBJ2-3
d_call: NA
clone_size: NA
v_call: TRBV7-3
cdr3_nt: TGTGCCAGCAGCTCGTCCACAGATACGCAGTATTTT
cdr3_aa: CASSSSTDTQYF

j_call: TRBJ1-2
d_call: TRBD1
clone_size: NA
v_call: TRBV2
cdr3_nt: TGTGCCACTACAGACCGGGACAGGGGACGGGGCTACACCTTC
cdr3_aa: CATTDRDRGRGYTF

j_call: TRBJ2-5
d_call: TRBD2
clone_size: NA
v_call: TRBV6-5
cdr3_nt: TGTGCCAGTGCGGGAGGCGCGGAGACCCAGTACTTC
cdr3_aa: CASAGGAETQYF

j_call: TRBJ1-5
d_call: TRBD1
clone_size: NA
v_call: TRBV18
cdr3_nt: TGTGCCAGCTCACCCGGTCCCGGGACAGGGACCAATCAGCCCCAGCATTTT
cdr3_aa: CASSPGPGTGTNQPQHF

j_call: TRBJ2-2
d_call: TRBD1
clone_size: few
v_call: TRBV5-1
cdr3_nt: TGCGCCAGCAGCTCCCGACAGGGCCGGTTCACCGGGGAGCTGTTTTTT
cdr3_aa: CASSSRQGRFTGELFF

j_call: TRBJ1-6
d_call: NA
clone_size: NA
v_call: TRBV4-3
cdr3_nt: TGCGCCAGCAGCCAAGGACGAGGGACACTCCAAAATTCACCCCTCCACTTT
cdr3_aa: CASSQGRGTLQNSPLHF

j_call: TRBJ2-5
d_call: NA
clone_size: NA
v_call: TRBV11-3
cdr3_nt: TGTGCCAGCAGTCGCCCCGGGGACTTC
cdr3_aa: CASSRPGDF

j_call: TRBJ2-5
d_call: TRBD2
clone_size: NA
v_call: TRBV5-4
cdr3_nt: TGTGCCAGCAGCCACTCAAGCGGGATGAAAGAGACCCAGTACTTC
cdr3_aa: CASSHSSGMKETQYF

j_call: TRBJ2-3
d_call: TRBD2
clone_size: NA
v_call: TRBV18
cdr3_nt: TGTGCCAGCTCAAGCAGCGGGGGCACAGATACGCAGTATTTT
cdr3_aa: CASSSSGGTDTQYF

j_call: TRBJ2-1
d_call: TRBD1
clone_size: NA
v_call: TRBV6-5
cdr3_nt: TGTGCCAGCAGCTCCCCCGGGACAGGGGGGTTCTTC
cdr3_aa: CASSSPGTGGFF

j_call: TRBJ1-2
d_call: TRBD1
clone_size: NA
v_call: TRBV9
cdr3_nt: TGTGCCAGCAGCGAGCGTGGGACAGGTCCCTCTCGCCTAGGGGGCTACACCTTC
cdr3_aa: CASSERGTGPSRLGGYTF

j_call: TRBJ2-7
d_call: NA
clone_size: NA
v_call: TRBV28
cdr3_nt: TGTGCCAGCAGCCTGGTACGGGGGAACCACGAGCAGTACTTC
cdr3_aa: CASSLVRGNHEQYF

j_call: TRBJ2-3
d_call: NA
clone_size: NA
v_call: TRBV27
cdr3_nt: TGTGCCAGCAGTTTAAGAACTTTTAGCACAGATACGCAGTATTTT
cdr3_aa: CASSLRTFSTDTQYF

j_call: TRBJ2-1
d_call: TRBD2
clone_size: NA
v_call: TRBV11-1
cdr3_nt: TGTGCCAGCAGCCAACCCTCAGCGGGAGGGCCTGATGAGCAGTTCTTC
cdr3_aa: CASSQPSAGGPDEQFF

j_call: TRBJ1-2
d_call: NA
clone_size: NA
v_call: TRBV29-1
cdr3_nt: TGCAGCGTTGCTCGGGACACTTCTAACTATGGCTACACCTTC
cdr3_aa: CSVARDTSNYGYTF

j_call: TRBJ1-2
d_call: NA
clone_size: NA
v_call: TRBV12-5
cdr3_nt: TGTGCTAGTGGTTTGGGAGACAAGGCCTATGGCTACACCTTC
cdr3_aa: CASGLGDKAYGYTF

j_call: TRBJ1-2
d_call: NA
clone_size: once
v_call: TRBV9
cdr3_nt: TGTGCCAGCAGCGACCTGGACAGACCTCCCTATGGCTACACCTTC
cdr3_aa: CASSDLDRPPYGYTF

j_call: TRBJ1-2
d_call: NA
clone_size: NA
v_call: TRBV30
cdr3_nt: TGTGCCTGGAGTAAGAGAGGACAGAGCTATGGCTACACCTTC
cdr3_aa: CAWSKRGQSYGYTF

j_call: TRBJ2-3
d_call: NA
clone_size: NA
v_call: TRBV7-9
cdr3_nt: TGTGCCAGCAGCACGCGGGGCAACACAGATACGCAGTATTTT
cdr3_aa: CASSTRGNTDTQYF